The sequence of this T cell receptor (beta chain) was determined in a study of shared clonotypes between healthy human individuals. Broader study findings: A reduction in generation probabilities was seen for non-shared clonotypes relative to those shared by all four donors.

Unmatched junction bases numbered 4, after V lost 0 bases and J lost 4 bases. The CDR3 contains 15 residues. The germline V gene encodes CDR1 SGHRS and CDR2 YFSETQ. TCRdb keeps only in-frame clones here, not all; method: immunoSEQ multiplex PCR. The data hold over a million clones, with 75% to 85% observed a single time. Turning to this clone: Its antigen is currently unknown.

Sequencing was carried out using memory CD4+ T cells from PBMCs. Subset: CD45RA-negative fraction. The V call is TRBV5-1, the J call TRBJ2-1; 7 bases fit TRBD1. This clonotype was sampled from a man aged 18-30 years in good health. Some clones in this sample may be carry-over from other donors' samples. For the CDR3, the DNA is TGCGCCAGCAGCTTGGTGACAGGGCAGTACAATGAGCAGTTCTTC. Amino acid sequence: CASSLVTGQYNEQFF.